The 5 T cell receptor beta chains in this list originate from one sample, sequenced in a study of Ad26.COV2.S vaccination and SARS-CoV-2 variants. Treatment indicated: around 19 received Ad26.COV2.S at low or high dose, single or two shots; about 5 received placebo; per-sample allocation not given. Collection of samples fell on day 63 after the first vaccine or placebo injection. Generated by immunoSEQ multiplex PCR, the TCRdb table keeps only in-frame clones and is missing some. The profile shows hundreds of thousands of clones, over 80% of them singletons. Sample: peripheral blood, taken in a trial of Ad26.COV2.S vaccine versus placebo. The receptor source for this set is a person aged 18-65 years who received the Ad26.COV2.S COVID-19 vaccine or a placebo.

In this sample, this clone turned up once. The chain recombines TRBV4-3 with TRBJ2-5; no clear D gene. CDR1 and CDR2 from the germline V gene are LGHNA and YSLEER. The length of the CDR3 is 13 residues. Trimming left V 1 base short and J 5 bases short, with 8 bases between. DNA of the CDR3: TGCGCCAGCAGCCAAGGTCTGTACGAGACCCAGTACTTC. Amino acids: CASSQGLYETQYF.

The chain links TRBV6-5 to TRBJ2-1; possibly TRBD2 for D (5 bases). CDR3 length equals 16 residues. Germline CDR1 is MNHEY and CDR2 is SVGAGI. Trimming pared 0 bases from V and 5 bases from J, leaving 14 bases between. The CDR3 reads CASSYSDSPSHNEQFF. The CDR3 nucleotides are TGTGCCAGCAGTTACTCGGACTCACCCTCTCACAATGAGCAGTTCTTC.

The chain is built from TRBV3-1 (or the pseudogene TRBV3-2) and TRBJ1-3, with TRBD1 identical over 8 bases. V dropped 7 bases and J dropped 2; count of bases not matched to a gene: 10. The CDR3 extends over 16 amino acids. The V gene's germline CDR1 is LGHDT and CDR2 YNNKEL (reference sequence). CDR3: CASKQGGVRTGNTIYF. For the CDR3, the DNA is TGTGCCAGCAAACAGGGGGGGGTCCGAACTGGAAACACCATATATTTT.

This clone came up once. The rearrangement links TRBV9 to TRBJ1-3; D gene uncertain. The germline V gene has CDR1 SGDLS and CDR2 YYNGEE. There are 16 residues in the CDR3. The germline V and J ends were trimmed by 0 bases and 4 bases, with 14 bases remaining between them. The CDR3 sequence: CASSVAGGRAGNTIYF. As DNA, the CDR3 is TGTGCCAGCAGCGTAGCCGGAGGTCGGGCCGGAAACACCATATATTTT.

Written as DNA, the CDR3 is TGTGCCAGCAGCTTCGAGTGGGCAGGGGTAGCCTCACCCCTCCACTTT. It translates to CASSFEWAGVASPLHF. The chain uses TRBV5-5 and TRBJ1-6; possible D gene TRBD1, 6 bases. Germline CDR1 and CDR2: SGHKS and YYEKEE (reference sequence). Trimming took off 2 bases at V and 10 bases at J, with 19 bases between the two ends. The CDR3 consists of 16 residues.